Listed here are 18 T cell receptor beta chains from one sample, sequenced in a study of T cells expressing NK-cell markers. TCRdb processed the 5' RACE reads again and assigns one entry to each CDR3 protein, with no DNA. The sample data list about 260,000 distinct CDR3 sequences. The sequencing input was blood T cells: a sorted CD56 or NKG2C T cell subset, CD4+ or CD8+ T cells, or bulk PBMC T cells (not recorded which). The receptors were sampled from a woman between 18 and 70 years old in good health.

The chain uses TRBV28 and TRBJ2-7; TCRdb's D call, TRBD2, is unchecked because there is no DNA. The CDR3 runs to 14 residues. Germline-derived CDR1 and CDR2 are MDHEN and SYDVKM. This CDR3 reads CASSQPLPTYEQYF.

The J gene is TRBJ2-1, the V gene TRBV28; the TCRdb D gene call, TRBD2, has no DNA to confirm it. CDR3 length: 16 residues. Germline values: CDR1 MDHEN, CDR2 SYDVKM. The CDR3 reads CASSSGSSGSDNEQFF.

V is TRBV12-3 or TRBV12-4 and J is TRBJ2-7; lacking DNA, the TRBD1 call made by TCRdb goes unchecked. There are 12 residues in the CDR3. The CDR3 sequence is CASSPGLREQYF.

V and J are TRBV7-8 and TRBJ2-1; the TCRdb call, TRBD2, lacks DNA for checking. The germline V gene has CDR1 SGHVS and CDR2 FQNEAQ. CDR3 size: 17 residues. The CDR3 reads CASSPIIAERLYNEQFF. The full variable domain, with the rest looked up from reference TRBV7-8 and TRBJ2-1, is GAGVSQSPRYKVAKRGQDVALRCDPISGHVSLFWYQQALGQGPEFLTYFQNEAQLDKSGLPSDRFFAERPEGSVSTLKIQRTQQEDSAVYLCASSPIIAERLYNEQFFGPGTRLTVL.

The CDR3 spells CASSLADVGQPQHF. The rearrangement uses TRBV7-2 and TRBJ1-5. Germline assignment: CDR1 SGHTA and CDR2 FQGNSA. CDR3 size: 14 residues.

The chain recombines TRBV11-1 with TRBJ2-7; TCRdb reports TRBD2, a call that lacks DNA to check it against. The CDR3 spans 18 residues. Germline V gene sequence: CDR1 SGHAT, CDR2 FQDESV (reference sequence). This CDR3 reads CASTSPEAGGRKAYEQYF.

The chain couples TRBV7-9 to TRBJ2-7; without DNA, the TCRdb call of TRBD2 cannot be checked. Looked up from germline, CDR1 is SEHNR and CDR2 is FQNEAQ (reference sequence). CDR3 length: 13 amino acids. CDR3 protein: CASSQDPSYEQYF. The full variable domain, its missing parts supplied by reference TRBV7-9 and TRBJ2-7, is DTGVSQNPRHKITKRGQNVTFRCDPISEHNRLYWYRQTLGQGPEFLTYFQNEAQLEKSRLLSDRFSAERPKGSFSTLEIQRTEQGDSAMYLCASSQDPSYEQYFGPGTRLTVT.

The rearrangement links TRBV29-1 to TRBJ2-7; there is no DNA to check the TCRdb D call of TRBD1. This CDR3 contains 12 residues. In germline, CDR1 is SQVTM, CDR2 ANQGSEA. CDR3 in amino acids: CSARVTPYEQYF.

The chain has TRBV18 and TRBJ2-3. Germline V gene data show CDR1 as KGHSH and CDR2 as LQKENI. This CDR3 is 12 amino acids long. This CDR3 reads CASSQLTDTQYF. Using reference TRBV18 and TRBJ2-3 for the parts outside the CDR3, the full variable domain is NAGVMQNPRHLVRRRGQEARLRCSPMKGHSHVYWYRQLPEEGLKFMVYLQKENIIDESGMPKERFSAEFPKEGPSILRIQQVVRGDSAAYFCASSQLTDTQYFGPGTRLTVL.

The rearrangement joins TRBV5-1 to TRBJ1-1; TCRdb proposes TRBD1, but this gene call is untestable without DNA. Germline assignment: CDR1 SGHRS and CDR2 YFSETQ. The CDR3 has 15 residues. The CDR3 region is CASSLGAPLNTEAFF.

The chain's CDR3 is CASSYSRDRGEKLFF. The rearrangement uses TRBV6-5 and TRBJ1-4; TCRdb's D call of TRBD1 is untestable without DNA. CDR1 is MNHEY and CDR2 is SVGAGI in the germline V gene. The CDR3 totals 15 residues.

This sequence joins TRBV5-8 and TRBJ1-6; TCRdb's assignment of TRBD1 cannot be checked, as there is no DNA. The CDR3 consists of 15 residues. Germline V CDR1 and CDR2: SGHTS, YDEGEE. The chain's CDR3 is CASSPRQRNNSPLHF.

The chain links TRBV7-2 to TRBJ2-3; lacking DNA, the TRBD1 call made by TCRdb goes unchecked. Germline lookup yields CDR1 SGHTA and CDR2 FQGNSA. This CDR3 comprises 16 residues. CDR3 loop: CASSLEVGLTTDTQYF.

J is TRBJ2-1 and V is TRBV7-8; TCRdb reports TRBD2, a call that lacks DNA to check it against. Germline CDR1 SGHVS, CDR2 FQNEAQ. CDR3 length: 16 residues. The CDR3 sequence: CASSLRDYPTYNEQFF. Looking up the rest from reference TRBV7-8 and TRBJ2-1 gives the full variable domain: GAGVSQSPRYKVAKRGQDVALRCDPISGHVSLFWYQQALGQGPEFLTYFQNEAQLDKSGLPSDRFFAERPEGSVSTLKIQRTQQEDSAVYLCASSLRDYPTYNEQFFGPGTRLTVL.

J is TRBJ1-5 and V is TRBV20-1. This CDR3 region has 12 residues. Germline V gene data show CDR1 as DFQATT and CDR2 as SNEGSKA (reference sequence). This CDR3 is CSGLDSNQPQHF.

The chain is built from TRBV10-3 and TRBJ2-5; checking the TCRdb D call of TRBD1 is not possible without DNA. From germline, CDR1 is ENHRY and CDR2 SYGVKD. The CDR3 contains 14 residues. The CDR3 is CAISETFQGGTQYF.

The CDR3 loop reads CATSDPGQVEQFF. The chain joins TRBV24-1 to TRBJ2-1; absent DNA, TCRdb's TRBD1 call cannot be checked. CDR3 size: 13 residues. Germline lookup yields CDR1 KGHDR and CDR2 SFDVKD.

The chain is built from TRBV28 and TRBJ2-1; TCRdb's assignment of TRBD2 cannot be checked, as there is no DNA. The CDR3 consists of 12 residues. Germline assignment: CDR1 MDHEN and CDR2 SYDVKM. CDR3 residues: CASRTLVTEQFF.